The sequence of this T cell receptor (beta chain) was determined in a study of T cells in Graves' hyperthyroidism and ophthalmopathy. Whole-study results and caveats: Ophthalmopathy, as predicted by the model, came a median approximately 6.5 months after the prediction.

Germline V CDR1 and CDR2: MNHEY, SVGEGT. Trimming took 8 bases from V and 2 from J, leaving 13 bases between them. CDR3 length equals 13 residues. This clonotype was detected ten times or more. Its target is unknown. TCR beta CDR3 region amplification was performed from RNA transcripts. An initial round of RT-PCR targeting the TCR CDR3 relied on the HTBI primer set. TCRdb passed the multiplex PCR reads through MiXCR, listing each CDR3 protein once. The sample has about 560,000 distinct CDR3 sequences; 16% are singletons. Stable hyperthyroidism: no ophthalmopathy progression over 18 months of follow-up. The chain is built from TRBV6-2 or TRBV6-3 and TRBJ2-7, with D perhaps matching TRBD1 or TRBD2 (5 bases each). Input material: blood. The sequence came from a woman between 18 and 29 years old with Graves' hyperthyroidism. For the CDR3, the DNA is TGTGCCAGCGGAAGGGGACCTCCCTACGAGCAGTACTTC. Its translation is CASGRGPPYEQYF.